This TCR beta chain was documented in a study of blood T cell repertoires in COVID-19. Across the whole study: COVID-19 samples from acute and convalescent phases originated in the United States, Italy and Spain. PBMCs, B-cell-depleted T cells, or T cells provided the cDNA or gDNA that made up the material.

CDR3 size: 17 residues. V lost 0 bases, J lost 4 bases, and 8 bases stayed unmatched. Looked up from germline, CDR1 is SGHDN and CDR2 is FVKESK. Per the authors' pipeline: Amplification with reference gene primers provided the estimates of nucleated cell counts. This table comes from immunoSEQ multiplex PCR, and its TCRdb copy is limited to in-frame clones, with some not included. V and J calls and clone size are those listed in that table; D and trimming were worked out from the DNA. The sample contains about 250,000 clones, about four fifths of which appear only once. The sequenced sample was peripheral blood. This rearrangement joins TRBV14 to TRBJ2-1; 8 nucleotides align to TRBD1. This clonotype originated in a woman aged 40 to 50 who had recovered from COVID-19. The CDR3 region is CASSQDRVWDRYNEQFF. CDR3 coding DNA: TGTGCCAGCAGCCAAGATAGGGTGTGGGACAGGTACAATGAGCAGTTCTTC.